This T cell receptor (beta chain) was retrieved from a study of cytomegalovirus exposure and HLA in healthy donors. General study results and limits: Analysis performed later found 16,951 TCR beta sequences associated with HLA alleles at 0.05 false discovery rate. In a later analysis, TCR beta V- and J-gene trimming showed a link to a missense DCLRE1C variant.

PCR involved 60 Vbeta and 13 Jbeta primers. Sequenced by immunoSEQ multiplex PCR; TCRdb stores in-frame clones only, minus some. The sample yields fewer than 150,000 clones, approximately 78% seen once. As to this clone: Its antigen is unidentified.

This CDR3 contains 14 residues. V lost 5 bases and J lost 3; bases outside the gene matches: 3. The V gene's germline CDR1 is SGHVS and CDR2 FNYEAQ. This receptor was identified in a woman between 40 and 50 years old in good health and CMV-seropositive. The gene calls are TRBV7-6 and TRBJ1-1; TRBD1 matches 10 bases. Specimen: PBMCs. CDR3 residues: CASSRTGGDTEAFF. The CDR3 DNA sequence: TGTGCCAGCAGCAGGACAGGGGGGGACACTGAAGCTTTCTTT.